The 5 T cell receptor beta chains presented below share a single source sample, sequenced in a study of regulatory T cells in long-lasting Graves disease. Regarding time point: newly diagnosed GD, antithyroid drugs for less than 3 months. RNA from PBMCs was the source of the TCR library. Construction of the TCR beta libraries employed iRepertoire HTBI primers in conjunction with Arm-PCR of CDR3 regions. TCRdb re-called the multiplex PCR reads through MiXCR, storing one row per CDR3 protein. The sample gives about half a million distinct CDR3 sequences, around 12% of which show up once; around 10% is in the top ten. This sample was also put to use in a study of T cells in Graves' hyperthyroidism and ophthalmopathy.

The sequenced sample was peripheral blood mononuclear cells (PBMCs), obtained at new diagnosis, from a patient treated with antithyroid drugs. The source of these receptors is a woman aged 25 to 45 with Graves disease.

The chain joins TRBV6-2 or TRBV6-3 to TRBJ2-3; a possible D gene is TRBD2 (6 bases). The germline V gene has CDR1 MNHEY and CDR2 SVGEGT. This CDR3 region has 13 residues. V lost 5 bases to trimming and J lost 9 bases, with 15 bases between them. The CDR3 nucleotides are TGTGCCAGCAGTGGCCAGGGAGGCGGCACGCAGTATTTT. Protein: CASSGQGGGTQYF.

There are many counts of this clonotype. CDR3 DNA sequence: TGCAGTGCTAGAGTGACAGCTAGCACAGATACGCAGTATTTT. It translates to CSARVTASTDTQYF. The gene calls are TRBV20-1 and TRBJ2-3; D possibly corresponds to TRBD1 (5 bases). Germline V gene data show CDR1 as DFQATT and CDR2 as SNEGSKA (reference sequence). The CDR3 has 14 residues. Trimming shortened V by 1 base and J by 0 bases, and 8 bases separated the two germline ends.

The sample holds many counts of this clonotype. The chain carries TRBV7-3 and TRBJ2-1, with D hard to call. V lost 1 base and J 7 bases, leaving 14 bases between the germline ends. In germline, CDR1 is SGHTA, CDR2 FQGTGA. This CDR3 has 15 amino acids. The CDR3 loop reads CASSLIGGVGNEQFF. The CDR3 coding sequence is TGTGCCAGCAGCTTAATAGGTGGGGTAGGGAATGAGCAGTTCTTC.

This clonotype showed up just a few times. The chain has TRBV19 and TRBJ1-5, with 11 positions matching TRBD1. The ends lost 2 bases at V and 7 bases at J; junction bases unmatched: 1. The CDR3 extends over 14 amino acids. Germline V lookup: CDR1 LNHDA, CDR2 SQIVND (reference sequence). CDR3 in amino acids: CASSIRDRGQPQHF. The CDR3 region has the DNA TGTGCCAGTAGTATACGGGACAGGGGGCAGCCCCAGCATTTT.

This clonotype was picked up many times. The V and J genes are TRBV20-1 and TRBJ2-5; D gene ambiguous. The V end was cut by 0 bases, the J end by 5 bases, with 10 bases between. Germline CDR1 reads DFQATT; CDR2 reads SNEGSKA (reference sequence). The length of the CDR3 is 13 residues. As DNA, the CDR3 is TGCAGTGCTAGAGAGCCTAGTGGGGAGACCCAGTACTTC. Translating it yields CSAREPSGETQYF.